This is a list of T cell receptor beta chains from one sample in a study of blood T cell repertoires in COVID-19. Using immunoSEQ multiplex PCR, the repertoire was profiled, and TCRdb retains in-frame clones only, with some absent. The sample lists approximately 220,000 clones, 80% to 90% occurring once. The sequenced material came from peripheral blood. These receptors were collected from a man between 45 and 60 years old with acute or convalescent COVID-19. CDR3s include the opening cysteine and the closing phenylalanine or tryptophan. D genes are given only for firm matches. Size is stated for part of the rows, as once, few or many counts, or as a class when the clone is expanded.

>TRBJ1-2|13|TRBD1|TRBV7-9|.
TGTGCCAGCAGCAGGGACAGGGGTGGAGGCTACACCTTC
CASSRDRGGGYTF
>TRBJ2-7|14|TRBD1|TRBV5-1|.
TGCGCCAGCAGCTTGGGACAGGGAGCGTACGAGCAGTACTTC
CASSLGQGAYEQYF
>TRBJ1-1|14|.|TRBV2|.
TGTGCCAGCTGCCCTACAGGGCTGGTCACTGAAGCTTTCTTT
CASCPTGLVTEAFF
>TRBJ2-5|12|TRBD1|TRBV7-9|.
TGTGCCAGCAGCCAACAGGGGGAGACCCAGTACTTC
CASSQQGETQYF
>TRBJ2-7|15|TRBD1|TRBV2|few
TGTGCCAGCAATCCCCCAGGACAGGGGATCCACGAGCAGTACTTC
CASNPPGQGIHEQYF
>TRBJ2-5|14|TRBD2|TRBV15|.
TGTGCCACCAGCAGAGATGTGGGGGGGGAGACCCAGTACTTC
CATSRDVGGETQYF
>TRBJ2-2|16|TRBD1|TRBV11-2|.
TGTGCCAGCAGCTTACTAGGACAGGGTGGCACCGGGGAGCTGTTTTTT
CASSLLGQGGTGELFF
>TRBJ1-5|14|.|TRBV27|.
TGTGCCAGCAGTCCTGACCCCCAGTTAGCGCCCCAGCATTTT
CASSPDPQLAPQHF
>TRBJ2-5|15|TRBD2|TRBV4-1|.
TGCGCCAGCAGCCAAGATCCTAGCGGGCCAGAGACCCAGTACTTC
CASSQDPSGPETQYF
>TRBJ1-4|14|TRBD1|TRBV15|.
TGTGCCACCAGCAGGGACAGGGGGCGTGAAAAACTGTTTTTT
CATSRDRGREKLFF
>TRBJ1-1|13|.|TRBV13|.
TGTGCCAGCAGCTTGGGGCCAAACACTGAAGCTTTCTTT
CASSLGPNTEAFF
>TRBJ2-7|16|TRBD1|TRBV7-6|.
TGTGCCAGCAGCTTAGGTGTAGGACAGGGAGGATACGAGCAGTACTTC
CASSLGVGQGGYEQYF
>TRBJ1-2|14|.|TRBV13|.
TGTGCCAGCAGCCGCGTGGAAGGGAGGGATGGCTACACCTTC
CASSRVEGRDGYTF
>TRBJ1-5|15|TRBD1|TRBV5-1|.
TGCGCCAGCAGTGAACAGGGGGCGAGCAATCAGCCCCAGCATTTT
CASSEQGASNQPQHF
>TRBJ1-1|16|.|TRBV5-1|.
TGCGCCAGCGCCCGGGTTTGGACAACCAGGAACACTGAAGCTTTCTTT
CASARVWTTRNTEAFF
>TRBJ1-2|17|TRBD1|TRBV5-8|.
TGTGCCAGCAGCCCCGGGACAGGGATAAGTTCTAACTATGGCTACACCTTC
CASSPGTGISSNYGYTF
>TRBJ1-1|17|.|TRBV11-2|.
TGTGCCAGCACAAAAATAAGGTCGGGACACCCCAACACTGAAGCTTTCTTT
CASTKIRSGHPNTEAFF
>TRBJ1-2|15|.|TRBV5-4|.
TGTGCCAGCAGCTTGCCCGACCAGGGCTACTATGGCTACACCTTC
CASSLPDQGYYGYTF
>TRBJ2-3|15|.|TRBV5-4|.
TGTGCCAGCAGCTTCGGGGGTCCTAGCACAGATACGCAGTATTTT
CASSFGGPSTDTQYF
>TRBJ2-3|13|.|TRBV10-1|once
TGCGCCAGCCCGATGGACTGTACAGATACGCAGTATTTT
CASPMDCTDTQYF
>TRBJ1-5|13|.|TRBV19|.
TGTGCCGTAGCGGGAAATAGCAATCAGCCCCAGCATTTT
CAVAGNSNQPQHF
>TRBJ1-2|13|.|TRBV29-1|.
TGCAGCGTTGATTCAGCCAGGGGATTTGGCTACACCTTC
CSVDSARGFGYTF
>TRBJ2-7|21|TRBD2|TRBV5-1|once
TGCGCCAGCAGCTTTACGACCCGGGGCGGACTAGCGGCCACCGGGACCTACGAGCAGTACTTC
CASSFTTRGGLAATGTYEQYF
>TRBJ1-4|15|TRBD1|TRBV19|.
TGTGCCAGTAGTATGAGGACAGGGGATGGTGGAAAACTGTTTTTT
CASSMRTGDGGKLFF
>TRBJ2-3|16|.|TRBV18|.
TGTGCCAGCTCACCACGTATAGGTAGCTCCCCAGATACGCAGTATTTT
CASSPRIGSSPDTQYF
>TRBJ2-6|14|.|TRBV5-6|.
TGTGCCAGCAGTACAATCTCTGGGGCCAACGTCCTGACTTTC
CASSTISGANVLTF
>TRBJ2-5|20|TRBD2|TRBV5-1|.
TGCGCCAGCAGCTTGGGTTTTTTGGGACTAGCGGGTGGAACCCAAGAGACCCAGTACTTC
CASSLGFLGLAGGTQETQYF
>TRBJ1-5|15|TRBD1|TRBV2|.
TGTGCCAGCAGGGCTGACAGGGTGGGGAATCAGCCCCAGCATTTT
CASRADRVGNQPQHF
>TRBJ1-2|13|TRBD1|TRBV12-3/TRBV12-4|once
TGTGCCAGCAGTTTAGGGGGACAGGGTGGCTACACCTTC
CASSLGGQGGYTF
>TRBJ2-1|18|TRBD1|TRBV5-1|.
TGCGCCAGCAGCTTGGCACCCTCCCGACAGGGTTCTTACAATGAGCAGTTCTTC
CASSLAPSRQGSYNEQFF
>TRBJ1-5|13|.|TRBV4-1|.
TGCGCCAGCAGCCAAGGAGGGAATCAGCCCCAGCATTTT
CASSQGGNQPQHF
>TRBJ2-2|15|TRBD1|TRBV7-8|.
TGTGCCAGCAGCCCCCAAACTCAGGGGGTCGGGGAGCTGTTTTTT
CASSPQTQGVGELFF
>TRBJ1-2|13|TRBD1|TRBV10-2|.
TGCGCCAGCAGTGAGACAGGGGCGGTTGGCTACACCTTC
CASSETGAVGYTF
>TRBJ1-1|17|TRBD1|TRBV7-6|.
TGTGCCAGCAGCTTGGGGACAGGAGCCTTCATGAACACTGAAGCTTTCTTT
CASSLGTGAFMNTEAFF
>TRBJ2-1|13|.|TRBV19|.
TGTGCCAGTAGTCAATCTATATACAATGAGCAGTTCTTC
CASSQSIYNEQFF
>TRBJ1-2|15|.|TRBV15|.
TGTGCCACCAGCAGAGATCAGGGTTCGGAATCTGGCTACACCTTC
CATSRDQGSESGYTF
>TRBJ1-1|13|TRBD1|TRBV25-1|.
TGTGCCAGCAGTTGGACAGGGAACACTGAAGCTTTCTTT
CASSWTGNTEAFF
>TRBJ2-1|13|.|TRBV9|.
TGTGCCAGCAGCGCGGACAGTTCGGGTGAGCAGTTCTTC
CASSADSSGEQFF
>TRBJ1-4|14|.|TRBV10-2|.
TGCGCCAGCCGCGACAGGATCCCTAATGAAAAACTGTTTTTT
CASRDRIPNEKLFF
>TRBJ2-1|12|.|TRBV5-1|.
TGCGCCAGCAGCCCTCAGGGGGGTGAGCAGTTCTTC
CASSPQGGEQFF
>TRBJ1-1|17|.|TRBV7-8|.
TGTGCCAGCAGCCTCTTGCAAGCGGACGTTTTGGACACTGAAGCTTTCTTT
CASSLLQADVLDTEAFF
>TRBJ1-2|14|.|TRBV3-1/TRBV3-2|.
TGTGCCAGCAGCCAGTTGACAGAGATCTATGGCTACACCTTC
CASSQLTEIYGYTF
>TRBJ1-2|13|.|TRBV18|once
TGTGCCAGTCGCCAGGGACACGGATATGGCTACACCTTC
CASRQGHGYGYTF